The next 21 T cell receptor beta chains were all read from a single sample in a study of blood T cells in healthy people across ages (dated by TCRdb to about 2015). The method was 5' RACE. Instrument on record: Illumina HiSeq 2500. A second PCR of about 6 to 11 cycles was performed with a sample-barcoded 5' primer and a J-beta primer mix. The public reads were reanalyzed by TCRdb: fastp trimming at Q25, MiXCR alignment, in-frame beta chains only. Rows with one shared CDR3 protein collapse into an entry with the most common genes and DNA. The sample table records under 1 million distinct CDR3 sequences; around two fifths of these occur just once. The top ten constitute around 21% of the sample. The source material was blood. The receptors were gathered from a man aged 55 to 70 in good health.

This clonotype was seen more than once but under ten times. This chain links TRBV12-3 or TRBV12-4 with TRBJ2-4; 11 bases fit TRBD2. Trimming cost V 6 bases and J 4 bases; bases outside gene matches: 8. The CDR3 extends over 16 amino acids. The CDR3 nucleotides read TGTGCCAGCAGGAAACTAGCGGGAGATAGAAAAAACATTCAGTACTTC. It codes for CASRKLAGDRKNIQYF.

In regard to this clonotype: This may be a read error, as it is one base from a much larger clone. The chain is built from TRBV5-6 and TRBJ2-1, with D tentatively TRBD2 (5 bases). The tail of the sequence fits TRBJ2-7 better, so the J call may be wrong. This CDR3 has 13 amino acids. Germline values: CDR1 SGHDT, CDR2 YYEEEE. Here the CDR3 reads CASSLPLGGEQYF. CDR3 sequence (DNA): TGTGCCAGCAGCTTGCCCCTAGGAGGTGAGCAGTACTTC.

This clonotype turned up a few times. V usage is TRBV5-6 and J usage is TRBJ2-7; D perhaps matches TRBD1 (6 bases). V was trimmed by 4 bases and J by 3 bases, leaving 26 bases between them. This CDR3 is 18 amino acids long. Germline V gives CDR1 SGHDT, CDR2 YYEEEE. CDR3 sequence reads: CASSPRTAVSRGIYEQYF. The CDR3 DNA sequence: TGTGCCAGCAGCCCTCGAACGGCCGTCTCGAGGGGGATCTACGAGCAGTACTTC.

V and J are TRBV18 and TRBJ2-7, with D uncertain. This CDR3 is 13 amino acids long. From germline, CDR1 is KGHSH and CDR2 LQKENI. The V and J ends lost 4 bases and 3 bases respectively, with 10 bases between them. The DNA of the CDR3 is TGTGCCAGCTCACGAACCAGTCTCTACGAGCAGTACTTC. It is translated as CASSRTSLYEQYF.

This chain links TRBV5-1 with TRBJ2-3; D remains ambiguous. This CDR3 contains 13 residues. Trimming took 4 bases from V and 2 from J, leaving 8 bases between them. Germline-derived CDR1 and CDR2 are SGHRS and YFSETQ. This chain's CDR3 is CASSLQNTDTQYF. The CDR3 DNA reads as TGCGCCAGCAGCCTACAAAACACAGATACGCAGTATTTT.

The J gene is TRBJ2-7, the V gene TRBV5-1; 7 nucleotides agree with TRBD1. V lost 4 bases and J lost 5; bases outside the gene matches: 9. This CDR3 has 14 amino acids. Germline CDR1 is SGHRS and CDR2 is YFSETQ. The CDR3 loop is CASSPGQVTDEQYF. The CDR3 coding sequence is TGCGCCAGCAGCCCCGGACAGGTCACGGACGAGCAGTACTTC. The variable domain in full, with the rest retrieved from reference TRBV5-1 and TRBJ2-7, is KAGVTQTPRYLIKTRGQQVTLSCSPISGHRSVSWYQQTPGQGLQFLFEYFSETQRNKGNFPGRFSGRQFSNSRSEMNVSTLELGDSALYLCASSPGQVTDEQYFGPGTRLTVT.

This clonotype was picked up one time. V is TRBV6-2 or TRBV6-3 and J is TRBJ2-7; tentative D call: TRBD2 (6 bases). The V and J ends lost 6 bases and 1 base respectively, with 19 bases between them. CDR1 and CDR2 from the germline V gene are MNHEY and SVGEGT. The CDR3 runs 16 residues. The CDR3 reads CASSPAGGRPSYEQYF. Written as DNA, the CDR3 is TGTGCCAGCAGCCCAGCTGGAGGGCGACCTTCCTACGAGCAGTACTTC.

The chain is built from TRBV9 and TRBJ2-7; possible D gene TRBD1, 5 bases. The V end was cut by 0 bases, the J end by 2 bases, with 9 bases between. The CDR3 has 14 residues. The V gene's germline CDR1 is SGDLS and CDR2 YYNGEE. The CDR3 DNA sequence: TGTGCCAGCAGCGTAGGCGACAGTACCTACGAGCAGTACTTC. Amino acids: CASSVGDSTYEQYF.

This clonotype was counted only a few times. The DNA of the CDR3 is TGCGCCAGCAGCCAAGATATCCTAGCGGCACAAGAGACCCAGTACTTC. This translates into CASSQDILAAQETQYF. This chain connects TRBV4-3 to TRBJ2-5; 7 bases align to TRBD2. The CDR3 is made up of 16 amino acids. V lost 0 bases and J lost 2; bases outside the gene matches: 6. CDR1 and CDR2 from the germline V gene are LGHNA and YSLEER.

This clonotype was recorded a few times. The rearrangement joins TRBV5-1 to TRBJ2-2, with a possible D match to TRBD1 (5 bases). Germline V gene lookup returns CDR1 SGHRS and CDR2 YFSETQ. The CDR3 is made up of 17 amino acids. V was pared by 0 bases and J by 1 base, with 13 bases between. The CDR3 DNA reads TGCGCCAGCAGCTTGGAAGCTAGGGGCTTGAACACCGGGGAGCTGTTTTTT. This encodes CASSLEARGLNTGELFF.

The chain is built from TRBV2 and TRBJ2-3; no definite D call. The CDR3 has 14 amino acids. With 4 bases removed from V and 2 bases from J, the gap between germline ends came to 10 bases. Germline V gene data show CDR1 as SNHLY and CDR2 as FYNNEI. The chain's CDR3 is CASSVDGFTDTQYF. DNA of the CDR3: TGTGCCAGCAGTGTAGACGGTTTCACAGATACGCAGTATTTT. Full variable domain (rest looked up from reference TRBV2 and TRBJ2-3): EPEVTQTPSHQVTQMGQEVILRCVPISNHLYFYWYRQILGQKVEFLVSFYNNEISEKSEIFDDQFSVERPDGSNFTLKIRSTKLEDSAMYFCASSVDGFTDTQYFGPGTRLTVL.

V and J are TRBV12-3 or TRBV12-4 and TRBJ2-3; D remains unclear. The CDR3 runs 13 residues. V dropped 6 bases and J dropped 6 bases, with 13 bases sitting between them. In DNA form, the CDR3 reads TGTGCCAGCAGAGCTCATACTCTGGATACGCAGTATTTT. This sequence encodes CASRAHTLDTQYF.

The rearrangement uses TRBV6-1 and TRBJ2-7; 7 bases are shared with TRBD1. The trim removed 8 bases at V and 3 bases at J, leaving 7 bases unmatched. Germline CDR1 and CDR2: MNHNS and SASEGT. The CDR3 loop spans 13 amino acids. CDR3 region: CASLRTGHYEQYF. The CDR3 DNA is TGTGCCAGCCTTCGGACAGGACACTACGAGCAGTACTTC.

The CDR3 nucleotides read TGTGCCAGCAGGTTACAGGGGGAGTACGGGACCCAGTACTTC. Translation gives CASRLQGEYGTQYF. V and J are TRBV21-1 and TRBJ2-5; TRBD1 reflects the table's D call only, with no check against the DNA. TRBV21-1 is deemed a pseudogene. The CDR3 is 14 amino acids.

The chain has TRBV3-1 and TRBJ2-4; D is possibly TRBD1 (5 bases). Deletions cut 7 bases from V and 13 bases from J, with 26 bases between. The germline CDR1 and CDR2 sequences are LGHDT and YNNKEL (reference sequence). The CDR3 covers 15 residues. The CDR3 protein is CASIQKGHPRETQYF. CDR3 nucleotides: TGTGCCAGCATCCAGAAAGGACACCCAAGAGAAACCCAGTACTTC.

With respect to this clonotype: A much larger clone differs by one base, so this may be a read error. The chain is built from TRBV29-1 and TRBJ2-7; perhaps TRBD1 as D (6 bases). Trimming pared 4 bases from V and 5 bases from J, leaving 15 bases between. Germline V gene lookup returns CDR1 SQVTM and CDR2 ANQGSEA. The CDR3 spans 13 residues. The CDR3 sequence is CSVVGDTVNEQYF. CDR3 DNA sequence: TGCAGCGTTGTTGGGGACACGGTTAACGAGCAGTACTTC.

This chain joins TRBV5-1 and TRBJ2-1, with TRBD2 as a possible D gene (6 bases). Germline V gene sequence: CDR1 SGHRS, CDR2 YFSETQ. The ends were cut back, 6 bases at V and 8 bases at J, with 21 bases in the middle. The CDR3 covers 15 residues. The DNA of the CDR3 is TGCGCCAGCACGGGATCTAGCGTGGAGTGGGATGAGCAGTTCTTC. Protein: CASTGSSVEWDEQFF.

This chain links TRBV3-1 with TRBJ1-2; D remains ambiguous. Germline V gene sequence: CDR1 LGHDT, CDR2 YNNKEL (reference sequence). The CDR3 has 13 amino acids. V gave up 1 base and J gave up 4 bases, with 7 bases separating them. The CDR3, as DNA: TGTGCCAGCAGCCAAGGCTGGGGCTATGGCTACACCTTC. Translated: CASSQGWGYGYTF.

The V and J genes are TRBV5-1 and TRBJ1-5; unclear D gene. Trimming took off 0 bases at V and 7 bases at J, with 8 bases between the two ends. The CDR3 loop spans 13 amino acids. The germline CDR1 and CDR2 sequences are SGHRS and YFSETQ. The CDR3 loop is CASSLGVEQPQHF. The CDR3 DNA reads TGCGCCAGCAGCTTGGGAGTGGAGCAGCCCCAGCATTTT.

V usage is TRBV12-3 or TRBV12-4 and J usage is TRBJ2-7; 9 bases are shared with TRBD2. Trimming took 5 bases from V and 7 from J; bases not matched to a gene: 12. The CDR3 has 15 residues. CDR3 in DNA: TGTGCCAGCAGTAATAGCGGGGGCCCTTACAATGAGCAGTACTTC. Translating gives CASSNSGGPYNEQYF.

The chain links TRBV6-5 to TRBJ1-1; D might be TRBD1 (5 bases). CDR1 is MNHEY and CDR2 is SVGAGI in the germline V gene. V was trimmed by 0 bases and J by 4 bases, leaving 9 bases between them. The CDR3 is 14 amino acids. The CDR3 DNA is TGTGCCAGCAGTTACTCACGGGGGGGCACTGAAGCTTTCTTT. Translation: CASSYSRGGTEAFF.